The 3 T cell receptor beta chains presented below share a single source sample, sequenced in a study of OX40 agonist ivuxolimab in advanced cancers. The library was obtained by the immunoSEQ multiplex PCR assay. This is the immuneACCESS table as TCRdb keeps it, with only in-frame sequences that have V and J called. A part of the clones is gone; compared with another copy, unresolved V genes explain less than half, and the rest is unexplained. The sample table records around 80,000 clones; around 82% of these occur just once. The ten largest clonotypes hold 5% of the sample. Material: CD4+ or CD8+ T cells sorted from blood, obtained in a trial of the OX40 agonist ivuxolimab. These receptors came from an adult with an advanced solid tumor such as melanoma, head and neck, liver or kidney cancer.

CDR3 nucleotide sequence: TGTGCCAGCAGCCAAAAGGGGGAGCTCCATGAGCAGTTCTTC. This encodes CASSQKGELHEQFF. The rearrangement joins TRBV7-9 to TRBJ2-1, with TRBD1 as a possible D gene (6 bases). The germline gives CDR1 SEHNR, CDR2 FQNEAQ (reference sequence). CDR3 length equals 14 residues. V was pared by 5 bases and J by 8 bases, with 16 bases between.

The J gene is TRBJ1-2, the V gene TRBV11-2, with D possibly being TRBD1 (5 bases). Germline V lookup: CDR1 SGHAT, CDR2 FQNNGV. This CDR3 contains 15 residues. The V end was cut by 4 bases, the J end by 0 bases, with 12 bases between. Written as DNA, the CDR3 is TGTGCCAGCAGCTCCCGACAGAAGCCTAACTATGGCTACACCTTC. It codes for CASSSRQKPNYGYTF.

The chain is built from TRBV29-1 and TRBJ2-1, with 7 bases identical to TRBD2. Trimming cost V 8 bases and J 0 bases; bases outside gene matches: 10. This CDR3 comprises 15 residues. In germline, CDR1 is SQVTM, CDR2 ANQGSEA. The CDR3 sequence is CSTRLASSSYNEQFF. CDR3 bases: TGCAGCACCAGACTAGCTTCAAGCTCCTACAATGAGCAGTTCTTC.